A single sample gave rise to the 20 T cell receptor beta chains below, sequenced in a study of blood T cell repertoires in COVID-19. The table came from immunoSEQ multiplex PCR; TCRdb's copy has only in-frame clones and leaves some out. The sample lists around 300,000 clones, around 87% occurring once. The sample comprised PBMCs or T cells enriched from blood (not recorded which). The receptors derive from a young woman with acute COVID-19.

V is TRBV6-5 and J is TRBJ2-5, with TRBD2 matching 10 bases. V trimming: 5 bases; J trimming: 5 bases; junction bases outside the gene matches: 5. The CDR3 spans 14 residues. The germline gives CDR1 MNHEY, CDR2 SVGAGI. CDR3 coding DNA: TGTGCCAGCAGTCTAGCGGGAGTGGAGGAGACCCAGTACTTC. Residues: CASSLAGVEETQYF.

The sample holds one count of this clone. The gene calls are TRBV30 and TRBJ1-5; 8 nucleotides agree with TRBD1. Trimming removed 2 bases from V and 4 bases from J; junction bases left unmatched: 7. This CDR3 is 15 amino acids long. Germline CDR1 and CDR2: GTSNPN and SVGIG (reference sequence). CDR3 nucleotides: TGTGCCTGGAGTCCGGGACAGGCTGGGAATCAGCCCCAGCATTTT. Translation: CAWSPGQAGNQPQHF.

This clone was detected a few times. CDR3 nucleotides: TGTGCCAGCAGCCTGACTAGCGGGAGTCCAGATACGCAGTATTTT. It is translated as CASSLTSGSPDTQYF. This rearrangement joins TRBV7-2 to TRBJ2-3; TRBD2 matches at 12 bases. CDR3 length equals 15 residues. The V segment lost 5 bases and the J segment 4 bases; nucleotides outside the gene matches: 4. CDR1 and CDR2 (germline): SGHTA, FQGNSA.

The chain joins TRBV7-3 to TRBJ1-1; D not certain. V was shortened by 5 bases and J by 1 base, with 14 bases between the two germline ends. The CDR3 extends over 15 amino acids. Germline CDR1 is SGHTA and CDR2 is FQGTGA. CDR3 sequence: CASSPGGRPNTEAFF. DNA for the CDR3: TGTGCCAGCAGCCCCGGCGGGAGGCCGAACACTGAAGCTTTCTTT.

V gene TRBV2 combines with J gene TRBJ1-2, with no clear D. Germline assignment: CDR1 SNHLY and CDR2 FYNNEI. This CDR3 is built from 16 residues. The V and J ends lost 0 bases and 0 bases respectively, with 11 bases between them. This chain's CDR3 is CASSEAVGSPNYGYTF. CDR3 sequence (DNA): TGTGCCAGCAGTGAAGCGGTTGGCTCCCCTAACTATGGCTACACCTTC.

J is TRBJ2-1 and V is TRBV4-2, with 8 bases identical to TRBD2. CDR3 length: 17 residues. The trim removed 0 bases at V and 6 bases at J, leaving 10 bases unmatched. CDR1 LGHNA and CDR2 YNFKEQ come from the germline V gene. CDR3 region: CASSQDQPSGRSNEQFF. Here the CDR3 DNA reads TGTGCCAGCAGCCAAGATCAACCCAGCGGGAGATCCAATGAGCAGTTCTTC.

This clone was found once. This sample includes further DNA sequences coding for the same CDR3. The CDR3 is CASSLGLAGNEQFF. The CDR3 DNA reads TGCGCCAGCAGCTTAGGACTAGCGGGCAATGAGCAGTTCTTC. The chain combines TRBV5-1 with TRBJ2-1; TRBD2 matches at 11 bases. The CDR3 runs 14 residues. Germline V CDR1 and CDR2: SGHRS, YFSETQ. The J segment lost 6 bases and the V segment lost 2 bases, leaving 1 base of the junction unmatched.

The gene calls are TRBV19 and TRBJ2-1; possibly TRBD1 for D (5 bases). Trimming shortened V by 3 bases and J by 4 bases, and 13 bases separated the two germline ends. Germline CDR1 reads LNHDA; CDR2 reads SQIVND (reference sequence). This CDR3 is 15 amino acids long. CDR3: CASSIARDSYNEQFF. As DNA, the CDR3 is TGTGCCAGTAGTATTGCCCGCGACAGTTACAATGAGCAGTTCTTC.

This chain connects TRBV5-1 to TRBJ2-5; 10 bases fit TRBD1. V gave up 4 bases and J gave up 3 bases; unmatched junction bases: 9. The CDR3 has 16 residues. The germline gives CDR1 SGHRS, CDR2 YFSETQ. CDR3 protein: CASSQDRGLYKETQYF. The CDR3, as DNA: TGCGCCAGCAGCCAAGACAGGGGGCTTTATAAAGAGACCCAGTACTTC. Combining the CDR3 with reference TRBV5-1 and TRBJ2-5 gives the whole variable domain KAGVTQTPRYLIKTRGQQVTLSCSPISGHRSVSWYQQTPGQGLQFLFEYFSETQRNKGNFPGRFSGRQFSNSRSEMNVSTLELGDSALYLCASSQDRGLYKETQYFGPGTRLLVL.

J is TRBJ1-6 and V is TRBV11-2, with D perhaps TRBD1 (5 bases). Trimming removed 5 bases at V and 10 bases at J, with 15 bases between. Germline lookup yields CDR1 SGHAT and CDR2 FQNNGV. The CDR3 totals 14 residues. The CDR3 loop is CASSDGRGYSPLHF. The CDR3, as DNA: TGTGCCAGCAGCGATGGGCGGGGGTACTCACCCCTCCACTTT.

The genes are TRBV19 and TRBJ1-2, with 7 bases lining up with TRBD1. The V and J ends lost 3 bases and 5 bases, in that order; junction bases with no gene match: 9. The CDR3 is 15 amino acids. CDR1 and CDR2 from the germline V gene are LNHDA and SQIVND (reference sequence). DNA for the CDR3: TGTGCCAGTAGTATGGCCGGGACAGCCCGATATGGCTACACCTTC. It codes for CASSMAGTARYGYTF.

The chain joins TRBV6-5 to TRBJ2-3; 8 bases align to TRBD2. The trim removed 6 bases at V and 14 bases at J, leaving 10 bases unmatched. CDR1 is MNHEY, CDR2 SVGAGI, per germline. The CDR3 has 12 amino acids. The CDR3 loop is CASSQAGGGWYF. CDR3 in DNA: TGTGCCAGCAGCCAGGCGGGGGGAGGGTGGTATTTT.

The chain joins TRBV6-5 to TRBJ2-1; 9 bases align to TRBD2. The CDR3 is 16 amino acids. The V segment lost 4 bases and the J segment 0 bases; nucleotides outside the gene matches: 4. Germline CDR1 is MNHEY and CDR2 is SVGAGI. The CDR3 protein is CASSFVSGSSYNEQFF. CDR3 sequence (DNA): TGTGCCAGCAGTTTTGTTAGCGGGAGCTCCTACAATGAGCAGTTCTTC.

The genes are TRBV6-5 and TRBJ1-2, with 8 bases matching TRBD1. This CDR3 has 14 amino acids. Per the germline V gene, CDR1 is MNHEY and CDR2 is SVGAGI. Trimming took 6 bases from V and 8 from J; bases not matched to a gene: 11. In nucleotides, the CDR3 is TGTGCCAGCAGCCGACAGGGGCCCAGCATGGGCTACACCTTC. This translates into CASSRQGPSMGYTF.

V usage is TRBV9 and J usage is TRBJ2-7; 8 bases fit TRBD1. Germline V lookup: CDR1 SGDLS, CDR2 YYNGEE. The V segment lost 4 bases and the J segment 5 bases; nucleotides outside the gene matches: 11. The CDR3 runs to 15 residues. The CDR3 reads CASSPRDRGWDEQYF. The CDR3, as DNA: TGTGCCAGCAGCCCCCGAGACAGGGGCTGGGACGAGCAGTACTTC.

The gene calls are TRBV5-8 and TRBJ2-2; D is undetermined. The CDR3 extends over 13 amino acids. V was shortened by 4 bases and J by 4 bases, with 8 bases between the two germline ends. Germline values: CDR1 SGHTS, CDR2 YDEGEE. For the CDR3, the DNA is TGTGCCAGCAGCCGAGGCCCCACCGGGGAGCTGTTTTTT. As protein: CASSRGPTGELFF. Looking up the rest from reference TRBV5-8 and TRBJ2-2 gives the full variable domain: EAGVTQSPTHLIKTRGQQATLRCSPISGHTSVYWYQQALGLGLQFLLWYDEGEERNRGNFPPRFSGRQFPNYSSELNVNALELEDSALYLCASSRGPTGELFFGEGSRLTVL.

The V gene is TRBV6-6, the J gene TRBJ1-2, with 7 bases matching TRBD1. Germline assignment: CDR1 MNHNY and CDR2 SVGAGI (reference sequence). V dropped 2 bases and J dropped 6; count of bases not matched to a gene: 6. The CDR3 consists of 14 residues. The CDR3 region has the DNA TGTGCCAGCAGTTACGACAGGGTTGTGGATGGCTACACCTTC. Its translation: CASSYDRVVDGYTF.

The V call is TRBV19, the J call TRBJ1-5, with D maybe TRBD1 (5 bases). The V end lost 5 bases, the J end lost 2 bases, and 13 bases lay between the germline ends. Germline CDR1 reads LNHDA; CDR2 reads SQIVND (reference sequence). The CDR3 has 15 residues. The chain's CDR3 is CASSPLWGGNQPQHF. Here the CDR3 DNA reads TGTGCCAGTAGTCCCCTATGGGGGGGCAATCAGCCCCAGCATTTT.

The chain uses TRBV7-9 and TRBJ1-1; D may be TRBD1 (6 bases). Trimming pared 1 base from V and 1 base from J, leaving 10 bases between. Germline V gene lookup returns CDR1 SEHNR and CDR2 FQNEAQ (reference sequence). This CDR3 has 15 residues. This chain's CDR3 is CASSLVTGPNTEAFF. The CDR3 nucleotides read TGTGCCAGCAGCTTAGTCACAGGGCCGAACACTGAAGCTTTCTTT.

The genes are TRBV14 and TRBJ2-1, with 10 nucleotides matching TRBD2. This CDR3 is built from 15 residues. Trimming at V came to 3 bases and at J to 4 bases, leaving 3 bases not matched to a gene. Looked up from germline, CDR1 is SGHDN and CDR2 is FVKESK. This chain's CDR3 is CASSHPSGRYNEQFF. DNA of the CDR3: TGTGCCAGCAGCCACCCTAGCGGGAGATACAATGAGCAGTTCTTC.